The clone carrying this TCR beta chain has just one count. This record belongs to a study of monozygotic twins with cystic fibrosis. The assay was immunoSEQ multiplex PCR, and TCRdb's table has in-frame clones only and misses some. Here the sample spans 20,000 to 25,000 clones, approximately 97% being singletons. CDR1 is SGHVS and CDR2 is FQNEAQ in the germline V gene. Unmatched junction bases numbered 2, after V lost 5 bases and J lost 2 bases. The CDR3 extends over 14 amino acids. The V gene is TRBV7-8, the J gene TRBJ1-3; TRBD1 matches 8 bases. The receptor was derived from a girl aged 10-17 years with cystic fibrosis. Sequences were obtained from blood. The CDR3 here is CASSQDRAGNTIYF. The CDR3 coding sequence is TGTGCCAGCAGCCAGGACAGGGCTGGAAACACCATATATTTT.